A selection of T cell receptor beta chains follows, all from one sample in a study of cytomegalovirus exposure and HLA in healthy donors. Assay used: immunoSEQ multiplex PCR; TCRdb lists only in-frame clones, some missing. Of about 110,000 clones listed, around 80% were seen once; the top ten hold more than 4.5%. Sequences were obtained from PBMCs. These receptors were taken from a female donor in good health and CMV-seropositive. Both conserved end residues are part of each CDR3. Fields, in order: clone size, D gene, J gene, V gene, CDR3 protein, CDR3 DNA. D genes are given only for firm matches. Size is stated for part of the rows, as once, few or many counts, or as a class when the clone is expanded.

>-|TRBD1|TRBJ1-2|TRBV7-3
CASSDQTGVRGYTF
TGTGCCAGCAGCGACCAGACAGGGGTGAGAGGCTACACCTTC
>-|-|TRBJ1-5|TRBV6-1
CASEDTSNQPQHF
TGTGCCAGCGAGGACACCAGCAATCAGCCCCAGCATTTT
>-|TRBD1|TRBJ1-3|TRBV30
CAWSVGDRDTPIYF
TGTGCCTGGAGTGTCGGTGACAGGGACACTCCCATATATTTT
>-|-|TRBJ2-2|TRBV7-2
CASSFQGPGELFF
TGTGCCAGCAGCTTCCAGGGGCCCGGGGAGCTGTTTTTT
>-|-|TRBJ1-2|TRBV28
CASGTTKGGWGYTF
TGTGCCAGCGGGACTACGAAGGGGGGTTGGGGCTACACCTTC
>-|TRBD1|TRBJ1-1|TRBV6-6
CASHGAPTGGGPEAFF
TGTGCCAGCCACGGGGCCCCGACAGGGGGCGGCCCTGAAGCTTTCTTT
>once|-|TRBJ1-1|TRBV2
CASTAENTEAFF
TGTGCCAGCACTGCAGAAAACACTGAAGCTTTCTTT
>-|-|TRBJ2-7|TRBV7-2
CASSPNRVSGEQYF
TGTGCCAGCAGCCCAAACAGGGTTTCGGGCGAGCAGTACTTC
>-|-|TRBJ1-6|TRBV1
CTSSQAEFPGTDCFSANSPLHF
TGCACCAGCAGCCAAGCTGAATTCCCCGGGACAGACTGTTTCAGTGCTAATTCACCCCTCCACTTT
>-|-|TRBJ2-7|TRBV28
CASSLSNFEQYF
TGTGCCAGCAGTTTATCCAACTTCGAGCAGTACTTC
>-|-|TRBJ1-2|TRBV6-1
CASSEHRADGYTF
TGTGCCAGCAGTGAACACAGGGCCGATGGCTACACCTTC
>-|TRBD1|TRBJ2-1|TRBV7-3
CASSLPRDRGHNEQFF
TGTGCCAGCAGCTTACCACGGGACAGGGGGCACAATGAGCAGTTCTTC
>few|-|TRBJ2-1|TRBV7-2
CASSPFLATNEQFF
TGTGCCAGCAGCCCCTTCTTGGCCACCAATGAGCAGTTCTTC
>-|-|TRBJ1-6|TRBV7-2
CASSLDGTSYNSPLHF
TGTGCCAGCAGCTTAGATGGCACCTCCTATAATTCACCCCTCCACTTT
>-|TRBD1|TRBJ1-5|TRBV28
CASSSPQGAGGNQPQHF
TGTGCCAGCAGTTCCCCCCAGGGGGCAGGGGGCAATCAGCCCCAGCATTTT
>-|TRBD1|TRBJ1-4|TRBV18
CASSPDRLNEKLFF
TGTGCCAGCTCACCGGACAGGCTTAATGAAAAACTGTTTTTT
>few|TRBD1|TRBJ2-5|TRBV27
CASSAGTGARETQYF
TGTGCCAGCAGTGCCGGGACAGGGGCGCGTGAGACCCAGTACTTC
>-|TRBD1|TRBJ1-2|TRBV28
CASRLGQGARGYTF
TGTGCCAGCAGGTTGGGTCAGGGGGCGCGGGGCTACACCTTC
>once|TRBD1|TRBJ2-7|TRBV5-1
CASSFNIPGQGTGEQYF
TGCGCCAGCAGCTTCAATATCCCGGGACAGGGGACGGGCGAGCAGTACTTC
>-|TRBD1|TRBJ1-2|TRBV6-6
CASSSGTEGRYTF
TGTGCCAGCAGTTCCGGGACAGAAGGTCGCTACACCTTC
>-|-|TRBJ2-7|TRBV4-3
CASSGGAHGGEQYF
TGCGCCAGCAGCGGGGGTGCCCACGGGGGCGAGCAGTACTTC
>-|TRBD1|TRBJ2-6|TRBV2
CASSEKRQGYGANVLTF
TGTGCCAGCAGTGAAAAGAGACAGGGGTATGGGGCCAACGTCCTGACTTTC
>few|-|TRBJ1-5|TRBV28
CASSFAGVNNQPQHF
TGTGCCAGCAGTTTTGCAGGGGTTAACAATCAGCCCCAGCATTTT
>few|-|TRBJ2-2|TRBV30
CAWSPGAGELFF
TGTGCCTGGAGTCCGGGAGCCGGGGAGCTGTTTTTT
>-|-|TRBJ1-6|TRBV4-3
CASSQGQNNSPLHF
TGCGCCAGCAGCCAGGGACAAAATAATTCACCCCTCCACTTT
>-|TRBD1|TRBJ2-2|TRBV6-1
CASRRTGSGELFF
TGTGCCAGCCGTCGGACAGGGAGCGGGGAGCTGTTTTTT
>-|-|TRBJ1-5|TRBV21-1
CASSPRDSISNQPQHF
TGTGCCAGCAGCCCCCGGGACAGCATTAGCAATCAGCCCCAGCATTTT
>-|TRBD1|TRBJ1-1|TRBV5-1
CASSSAGTGGGTEAFF
TGCGCCAGCAGCTCAGCCGGGACAGGGGGCGGCACTGAAGCTTTCTTT
>-|TRBD2|TRBJ2-5|TRBV2
CASSWTSGSSETQYF
TGTGCCAGCAGTTGGACTAGCGGGAGTTCGGAGACCCAGTACTTC
>-|TRBD1|TRBJ1-5|TRBV30
CAWGLQGAYQPQHF
TGTGCCTGGGGGCTACAGGGGGCATATCAGCCCCAGCATTTT
>-|TRBD2|TRBJ2-3|TRBV7-9
CASSLGGRLSDTQYF
TGTGCCAGCAGCTTAGGCGGGAGGCTGTCAGATACGCAGTATTTT
>once|-|TRBJ1-5|TRBV28
CASGPTKQGYSNQPQHF
TGTGCCAGCGGTCCTACAAAACAGGGTTATAGCAATCAGCCCCAGCATTTT
>few|TRBD1|TRBJ2-1|TRBV7-8
CASSTRQGRNEQFF
TGTGCCAGCAGCACCCGACAGGGGAGAAATGAGCAGTTCTTC
>-|TRBD1|TRBJ2-1|TRBV9
CASSVNLNGDRGQENEQFF
TGTGCCAGCAGCGTCAACTTGAACGGGGACAGGGGACAGGAAAATGAGCAGTTCTTC
>-|TRBD2|TRBJ2-7|TRBV7-3
CASSLTSTSGSHEQYF
TGTGCCAGCAGCTTAACCTCGACTAGCGGGAGCCACGAGCAGTACTTC
>few|TRBD1|TRBJ1-5|TRBV30
CAWSRLRNAGTEDVNRFQPQHF
TGTGCCTGGAGTCGTCTTCGGAACGCCGGGACAGAGGACGTTAATCGCTTTCAGCCCCAGCATTTT
>-|TRBD1|TRBJ1-2|TRBV5-1
CASAPGTGRYYGYTF
TGCGCCAGCGCTCCCGGGACAGGGCGCTACTATGGCTACACCTTC
>-|TRBD1|TRBJ1-2|TRBV4-3
CASSLDRANYGYTF
TGCGCCAGCAGCCTGGACAGGGCTAACTATGGCTACACCTTC
>-|TRBD1|TRBJ2-7|TRBV2
CASSETGIYEQYF
TGTGCCAGCAGTGAGACAGGGATCTACGAGCAGTACTTC
>-|-|TRBJ2-2|TRBV7-2
CASSLKGVYTGELFF
TGTGCCAGCAGCTTAAAAGGGGTCTACACCGGGGAGCTGTTTTTT
>-|-|TRBJ2-1|TRBV30
CAWSALYNEQFF
TGTGCCTGGAGTGCACTATACAATGAGCAGTTCTTC
>-|-|TRBJ1-5|TRBV28
CASSLLGPQPQHF
TGTGCCAGCAGTTTATTGGGCCCTCAGCCCCAGCATTTT
>-|TRBD2|TRBJ2-3|TRBV11-3
CASSRSGMTDTQYF
TGTGCCAGCAGCCGAAGCGGGATGACGGATACGCAGTATTTT
>-|TRBD1|TRBJ2-3|TRBV27
CASSFGTAPSKRTDTQYF
TGTGCCAGCAGTTTCGGGACAGCCCCATCGAAACGCACAGATACGCAGTATTTT
>-|-|TRBJ1-6|TRBV19
CASSIRQGNNSPLHF
TGTGCCAGTAGTATCCGGCAGGGTAATAATTCACCCCTCCACTTT
>once|-|TRBJ2-3|TRBV4-3
CASSHDWIQRSTDTQYF
TGCGCCAGCAGCCATGATTGGATCCAGCGGAGCACAGATACGCAGTATTTT
>-|-|TRBJ1-2|TRBV7-2
CASSLNGGFRGYTF
TGTGCCAGCAGCCTCAATGGAGGCTTTCGGGGCTACACCTTC
>-|TRBD1|TRBJ1-1|TRBV6-6
CASSTAGGTEAFF
TGTGCCAGCAGTACCGCAGGGGGCACTGAAGCTTTCTTT
>-|TRBD2|TRBJ2-1|TRBV11-3
CASSLGTSGNNEQFF
TGTGCCAGCAGCTTAGGAACTAGCGGGAACAATGAGCAGTTCTTC
>-|-|TRBJ2-3|TRBV28
CASSQTPQSGTDTQYF
TGTGCCAGCAGTCAGACACCCCAGTCCGGCACAGATACGCAGTATTTT
>few|-|TRBJ1-4|TRBV28
CASSSQGKLFF
TGTGCCAGCAGTTCCCAGGGGAAACTGTTTTTT
>-|-|TRBJ2-1|TRBV5-1
CASSFGLDNEQFF
TGCGCCAGCAGCTTCGGGTTGGACAATGAGCAGTTCTTC
>-|-|TRBJ1-6|TRBV11-2
CASSLDSGLGPLHF
TGTGCCAGCAGCTTAGACAGCGGTCTTGGGCCCCTCCACTTT
>-|TRBD2|TRBJ2-5|TRBV4-2
CASSQGQAGAQETQYF
TGTGCCAGCAGCCAAGGACAAGCGGGGGCTCAAGAGACCCAGTACTTC
>-|TRBD1|TRBJ1-2|TRBV29-1
CSVPGQGVYGYTF
TGCAGCGTTCCGGGACAGGGGGTTTATGGCTACACCTTC
>-|TRBD2|TRBJ2-5|TRBV5-4
CASSYRASGAPSQETQYF
TGTGCCAGCAGCTACCGGGCTAGCGGGGCCCCAAGCCAAGAGACCCAGTACTTC
>few|-|TRBJ2-7|TRBV5-1
CASSAGQGYEQYF
TGCGCCAGCAGCGCGGGGCAGGGATACGAGCAGTACTTC
>-|-|TRBJ2-5|TRBV5-1
CASSSGDPQETQYF
TGCGCCAGCAGCTCGGGGGACCCTCAAGAGACCCAGTACTTC
>-|TRBD1|TRBJ1-2|TRBV6-5
CASSYTNRGRMYGYTF
TGTGCCAGCAGTTACACAAACAGGGGTAGGATGTATGGCTACACCTTC
>-|TRBD2|TRBJ2-7|TRBV7-2
CASSLVGGGEQYF
TGTGCCAGCAGCTTAGTCGGGGGGGGCGAGCAGTACTTC